This T cell receptor beta chain was sequenced in a study of sequential checkpoint blockade in melanoma. Across the whole study: After both sequences, patients received maintenance nivolumab.

TCRdb's copy holds only in-frame clones and misses some; the assay was immunoSEQ multiplex PCR. Among 30,000 or so clones, about 86% were seen once, and the ten largest hold around a fifth. Trimming took off 0 bases at V and 0 bases at J, with 10 bases between the two ends. CDR1 is SGDLS and CDR2 is YYNGEE in the germline V gene. The CDR3 extends over 16 amino acids. Regarding treatment: randomized to nivolumab then ipilimumab (arm A) or the reverse (arm B). From thawed PBMCs, live CD3+CD8+ cells negative for CD19 and CD56 were sorted. The sequencing here drew on CD8+ T cells sorted from blood (inferred from file names), taken from a patient given nivolumab and ipilimumab in sequence. This chain joins TRBV9 and TRBJ1-3, with D hard to call. The source of this sequence is a human donor with melanoma. The CDR3 reads CASSVDAGPSGNTIYF. The CDR3, as DNA: TGTGCCAGCAGCGTAGACGCAGGTCCCTCTGGAAACACCATATATTTT.